These 28 T cell receptor beta chains originate from one sample sequenced in a study of T cell responses to AZD1222 COVID-19 vaccine. Using immunoSEQ multiplex PCR, the repertoire was profiled, and TCRdb retains in-frame clones only, with some absent. Of 85,000 to 95,000 clones detected, 90% appear once; the ten largest clones hold about 8.4%. Sequenced material: peripheral blood, taken on day 0 of AZD1222 vaccination. The receptors here all came from an adult in good health.

V is TRBV19 and J is TRBJ1-2, with D uncertain. This CDR3 has 15 amino acids. Germline V lookup: CDR1 LNHDA, CDR2 SQIVND (reference sequence). Trimming left V 7 bases short and J 3 bases short, with 18 bases between. For the CDR3, the DNA is TGTGCCAGTACCGCTTGGCCGCCGTGGGACTATGGCTACACCTTC. This codes for CASTAWPPWDYGYTF. Full variable domain (missing parts from reference TRBV19 and TRBJ1-2): DGGITQSPKYLFRKEGQNVTLSCEQNLNHDAMYWYRQDPGQGLRLIYYSQIVNDFQKGDIAEGYSVSREKKESFPLTVTSAQKNPTAFYLCASTAWPPWDYGYTFGSGTRLTVV.

The rearrangement links TRBV5-1 to TRBJ2-7; 7 bases agree with TRBD2. This CDR3 has 14 amino acids. With 4 bases clipped from V and 3 bases from J, the junction kept 7 bases outside the gene matches. The germline gives CDR1 SGHRS, CDR2 YFSETQ. The CDR3 reads CASSLSSGVYEQYF. For the CDR3, the DNA is TGCGCCAGCAGCCTTTCCAGCGGGGTCTACGAGCAGTACTTC.

V gene TRBV29-1 combines with J gene TRBJ1-1; perhaps TRBD1 as D (5 bases). The CDR3 is made up of 12 amino acids. CDR1 SQVTM and CDR2 ANQGSEA come from the germline V gene. V shed 7 bases and J shed 1 base, with 10 bases lying between them. DNA of the CDR3: TGCAGCGCCGGGACGGGGAACACTGAAGCTTTCTTT. Protein product: CSAGTGNTEAFF. The variable domain in full, completed from reference TRBV29-1 and TRBJ1-1, reads SAVISQKPSRDICQRGTSLTIQCQVDSQVTMMFWYRQQPGQSLTLIATANQGSEATYESGFVIDKFPISRPNLTFSTLTVSNMSPEDSSIYLCSAGTGNTEAFFGQGTRLTVV.

DNA of the CDR3: TGTGCCAGCAGAAGACAGACCAATGAGCAGTTCTTC. This gives the protein CASRRQTNEQFF. The V and J genes are TRBV6-5 and TRBJ2-1; D might be TRBD1 (5 bases). Germline CDR1 is MNHEY and CDR2 is SVGAGI. Trimming removed 6 bases from V and 6 bases from J, with 9 bases in between. The length of the CDR3 is 12 residues.

The chain is built from TRBV7-2 and TRBJ2-5, with D possibly called TRBD1 or TRBD2 (6 bases each). The CDR3 totals 14 residues. The germline V and J ends were trimmed by 7 bases and 1 base, with 13 bases remaining between them. CDR1 and CDR2 (germline): SGHTA, FQGNSA. In DNA form, the CDR3 reads TGTGCCAGCACCCCACCGGGGGCCCAAGAGACCCAGTACTTC. Residues: CASTPPGAQETQYF.

The chain carries TRBV3-1 (or the pseudogene TRBV3-2) and TRBJ2-1, with 7 bases matching TRBD2. CDR1 and CDR2 (germline): LGHDT, YNNKEL (reference sequence). Trimming removed 0 bases from V and 12 bases from J; junction bases left unmatched: 17. The CDR3 is 17 residues long. CDR3 residues: CASSQDWGAGITMVQFF. CDR3 DNA sequence: TGTGCCAGCAGCCAAGATTGGGGAGCGGGGATTACAATGGTGCAGTTCTTC.

The V call is TRBV7-2, the J call TRBJ2-7, with D hard to call. Germline CDR1 SGHTA, CDR2 FQGNSA. The CDR3 extends over 14 amino acids. V was pared by 5 bases and J by 0 bases, with 11 bases between. The CDR3 nucleotides read TGTGCCAGCAGCCTACCGACTGCCTCCTACGAGCAGTACTTC. The encoded protein is CASSLPTASYEQYF.

The rearrangement uses TRBV11-1 and TRBJ1-2; D is unclear. V was cut by 0 bases and J by 4 bases, with 9 bases left in between. Germline values: CDR1 SGHAT, CDR2 FQDESV (reference sequence). The CDR3 is made up of 14 amino acids. The CDR3 nucleotides are TGTGCCAGCAGCTTAGCGAAGACACGCTATGGCTACACCTTC. Translating gives CASSLAKTRYGYTF.

This sequence joins TRBV5-1 and TRBJ2-7; TRBD1 aligns across 7 bases. The length of the CDR3 is 14 residues. The V segment lost 3 bases and the J segment 2 bases; nucleotides outside the gene matches: 5. From germline, CDR1 is SGHRS and CDR2 YFSETQ. CDR3: CASSSNRGAYEQYF. The CDR3 DNA reads as TGCGCCAGCAGCTCAAACAGGGGCGCCTACGAGCAGTACTTC.

In its sample, this clone was seen a few times. The rearrangement joins TRBV3-1 (or the pseudogene TRBV3-2) to TRBJ1-6; 9 positions agree with TRBD1. CDR1 and CDR2 from the germline V gene are LGHDT and YNNKEL (reference sequence). CDR3 length: 21 amino acids. V trimming: 1 base; J trimming: 0 bases; junction bases outside the gene matches: 13. The CDR3 region is CASSQGLGRTGVSSYNSPLHF. The CDR3 nucleotides read TGTGCCAGCAGCCAAGGTTTAGGTCGGACAGGGGTTTCCTCCTATAATTCACCCCTCCACTTT.

This clone was counted a single time. The gene calls are TRBV3-1 (or the pseudogene TRBV3-2) and TRBJ1-5, with D possibly TRBD1 on 5 matching bases. Germline CDR1 reads LGHDT; CDR2 reads YNNKEL (reference sequence). V gave up 1 base and J gave up 5 bases, with 12 bases separating them. The CDR3 consists of 15 residues. In DNA, the CDR3 is TGTGCCAGCAGCCAAGGGTGGGAGGGGTATCAGCCCCAGCATTTT. It translates to CASSQGWEGYQPQHF.

The genes are TRBV9 and TRBJ2-1, with D unclear. The CDR3 consists of 13 residues. Trimming left V 0 bases short and J 4 bases short, with 5 bases between. The germline V gene has CDR1 SGDLS and CDR2 YYNGEE. DNA for the CDR3: TGTGCCAGCAGCGTAGAGGTATACAATGAGCAGTTCTTC. Translation: CASSVEVYNEQFF.

This clone was recorded once. This chain uses TRBV19 with TRBJ2-7; 8 nucleotides line up with TRBD1. The ends lost 11 bases at V and 1 base at J; junction bases unmatched: 7. CDR1 and CDR2 (germline): LNHDA, SQIVND (reference sequence). CDR3 size: 13 residues. Written as DNA, the CDR3 is TGTGCCTCCGGGACAGGAGTTTCCTACGAGCAGTACTTC. It is translated as CASGTGVSYEQYF. Variable domain in full (rest from reference TRBV19 and TRBJ2-7): DGGITQSPKYLFRKEGQNVTLSCEQNLNHDAMYWYRQDPGQGLRLIYYSQIVNDFQKGDIAEGYSVSREKKESFPLTVTSAQKNPTAFYLCASGTGVSYEQYFGPGTRLTVT.

This chain joins TRBV27 and TRBJ1-5, with D possibly TRBD1 on 6 matching bases. The germline V gene encodes CDR1 MNHEY and CDR2 SMNVEV (reference sequence). Trimming pared 1 base from V and 2 bases from J, leaving 15 bases between. The CDR3 has 17 residues. DNA of the CDR3: TGTGCCAGCAGTTTATTTCAGGGGCCAGGGGGCAATCAGCCCCAGCATTTT. Protein: CASSLFQGPGGNQPQHF.

The V and J genes are TRBV24-1 and TRBJ1-2; D might be TRBD1 (5 bases). V lost 9 bases and J 4 bases, leaving 17 bases between the germline ends. Germline V lookup: CDR1 KGHDR, CDR2 SFDVKD. CDR3 size: 14 residues. The CDR3 reads CATGPGTESYGYTF. The CDR3 nucleotides are TGTGCCACCGGTCCCGGGACGGAATCCTATGGCTACACCTTC.

This clone was observed a handful of times. The chain has TRBV25-1 and TRBJ2-7; D is undetermined. The ends were cut back, 2 bases at V and 5 bases at J, with 4 bases in the middle. The CDR3 is 11 amino acids. Germline loops: CDR1 MGHDK, CDR2 SYGVNS. Here the CDR3 reads CASSEVDEQYF. In DNA, the CDR3 is TGTGCCAGCAGTGAAGTGGACGAGCAGTACTTC.

The chain is built from TRBV6-5 and TRBJ1-4; 7 bases are a match to TRBD1. Germline V gene sequence: CDR1 MNHEY, CDR2 SVGAGI. Losses at the gene ends were 6 bases for V and 4 bases for J; bases not matched to a gene: 5. CDR3 length: 14 residues. For the CDR3, the DNA is TGTGCCAGCAGCTCCAGGGGGAGTAATGAAAAACTGTTTTTT. Translating it yields CASSSRGSNEKLFF.

V is TRBV5-4 and J is TRBJ1-4; D remains unclear. Germline V lookup: CDR1 SGHNT, CDR2 YYREEE (reference sequence). The CDR3 has 15 amino acids. V dropped 0 bases and J dropped 7 bases, with 13 bases sitting between them. The DNA of the CDR3 is TGTGCCAGCAGCTTGGACCCCCGGCCGTTTGAAAAACTGTTTTTT. Protein product: CASSLDPRPFEKLFF.

The chain couples TRBV5-5 to TRBJ2-3; TRBD1 matches 7 bases. CDR3 length: 16 amino acids. The J segment lost 4 bases and the V segment lost 3 bases, leaving 11 bases of the junction unmatched. In germline, CDR1 is SGHKS, CDR2 YYEKEE (reference sequence). DNA for the CDR3: TGTGCCAGCAGCTCCTACCTAACGGGGACAGCAGATACGCAGTATTTT. This sequence encodes CASSSYLTGTADTQYF.

V is TRBV18 and J is TRBJ1-1; D gene ambiguous. Germline V gene lookup returns CDR1 KGHSH and CDR2 LQKENI. The CDR3 loop spans 15 amino acids. With 6 bases removed from V and 0 bases from J, the gap between germline ends came to 14 bases. The CDR3 reads CASSPEAVLNTEAFF. In DNA form, the CDR3 reads TGTGCCAGCTCGCCTGAGGCGGTCCTGAACACTGAAGCTTTCTTT.

This clone was seen just once. The chain employs TRBV11-2 and TRBJ2-2; unclear D gene. This CDR3 comprises 12 residues. Germline CDR1 reads SGHAT; CDR2 reads FQNNGV. The V gene lost 1 base and the J gene lost 11 bases, with 8 bases spanning the gap. This CDR3 is CASSLGAVELFF. As DNA, the CDR3 is TGTGCCAGCAGCTTAGGGGCAGTCGAGCTGTTTTTT.

This chain links TRBV5-6 with TRBJ1-3; D is ambiguous. CDR1 and CDR2 from the germline V gene are SGHDT and YYEEEE. V was trimmed by 0 bases and J by 8 bases, leaving 9 bases between them. The CDR3 covers 13 residues. The CDR3 loop is CASSLGPGDTIYF. The CDR3 DNA is TGTGCCAGCAGCTTGGGTCCGGGTGACACCATATATTTT.

This sequence joins TRBV7-3 and TRBJ1-3, with 7 bases aligning to TRBD1. The CDR3 consists of 15 residues. V shed 2 bases, J shed 4 bases, and the junction held 5 bases outside the gene matches. The germline CDR1 and CDR2 sequences are SGHTA and FQGTGA. The CDR3 protein is CASSLFGTEGNTIYF. CDR3 coding DNA: TGTGCCAGCAGCTTATTCGGGACAGAGGGAAACACCATATATTTT.

The V call is TRBV27, the J call TRBJ1-1; 7 bases map to TRBD1. Germline CDR1 MNHEY, CDR2 SMNVEV (reference sequence). The ends lost 6 bases at V and 6 bases at J; junction bases unmatched: 10. The CDR3 consists of 14 residues. DNA of the CDR3: TGTGCCAGCAGGGAGACAGGGCCTATCCCTGAAGCTTTCTTT. It codes for CASRETGPIPEAFF.

Here the CDR3 reads CSVEDATEMNTEAFF. The DNA of the CDR3 is TGCAGCGTTGAAGACGCAACAGAAATGAACACTGAAGCTTTCTTT. This chain connects TRBV29-1 to TRBJ1-1; D is unclear. Germline CDR1 and CDR2: SQVTM and ANQGSEA. V lost 0 bases, J lost 0 bases, and 11 bases lay in between. The CDR3 spans 15 residues.

The chain has TRBV6-2 or TRBV6-3 and TRBJ2-7; D not resolved. This CDR3 has 14 amino acids. The germline V gene encodes CDR1 MNHEY and CDR2 SVGEGT. Between the trimmed V and J ends, which lost 0 bases and 2 bases, there was a span of 8 bases. CDR3 sequence reads: CASSYSAEAYEQYF. The CDR3 DNA sequence: TGTGCCAGCAGTTACTCGGCAGAGGCCTACGAGCAGTACTTC.

The V call is TRBV4-1, the J call TRBJ1-6; 7 nucleotides align to TRBD1. CDR3 length: 15 amino acids. V was clipped by 5 bases and J by 3 bases; unmatched bases: 4. The germline V gene encodes CDR1 MGHRA and CDR2 YSYEKL. CDR3 sequence reads: CASSNRDSYNSPLHF. In DNA, the CDR3 is TGCGCCAGCAGCAACCGGGACAGCTATAATTCACCCCTCCACTTT.

The genes are TRBV19 and TRBJ1-5; tentatively, D is TRBD1 (5 bases). Germline V gene sequence: CDR1 LNHDA, CDR2 SQIVND (reference sequence). Trimming pared 6 bases from V and 2 bases from J, leaving 5 bases between. The length of the CDR3 is 12 residues. The CDR3 loop is CASRTGNQPQHF. CDR3 sequence (DNA): TGTGCCAGTAGGACAGGCAATCAGCCCCAGCATTTT.